The rows below give T cell receptor beta chains drawn from one sample of a study of blood T cell repertoires in COVID-19. Generated by immunoSEQ multiplex PCR, the TCRdb table keeps only in-frame clones and is missing some. This table holds approximately 99,000 clones, 87% found once. Sequencing was done on a sample of peripheral blood. The receptors stem from a human donor in a cohort sampled during active COVID-19. Both conserved end residues are trimmed from each CDR3. D genes are given only for firm matches.

v_call,j_call,d_call,cdr3_aa
TRBV9,TRBJ2-2,NA,ASSYLSSLNTGELF
TRBV5-4,TRBJ1-3,NA,ASSLGHGENTIY
TRBV18,TRBJ2-7,TRBD1,ASSPTGQGYEQY
TRBV29-1,TRBJ2-2,NA,SVNPGASTGELF
TRBV6-1,TRBJ2-1,TRBD2,ASSGKLAMLSNEQF
TRBV5-6,TRBJ1-2,NA,ASNPLARGNIGYT
TRBV5-6,TRBJ2-2,TRBD1,ASSTGTGRAGELF
TRBV5-6,TRBJ2-7,TRBD1,ASSWTGIGEQY
TRBV19,TRBJ2-1,TRBD2,ASRKKLASNHNEQF
TRBV12-3/TRBV12-4,TRBJ1-4,NA,ASSRQGSEKLF
TRBV29-1,TRBJ2-2,NA,SVALGLYTGELF
TRBV7-2,TRBJ2-7,TRBD2,ASSLESGRAYEQY
TRBV5-1,TRBJ1-2,TRBD1,ASSTGTGIYGYT
TRBV9,TRBJ2-1,TRBD2,ASSVSGRGEQF
TRBV7-9,TRBJ2-7,NA,ASSLINGDEQY
TRBV7-2,TRBJ1-4,TRBD1,ASSSVTGVNEKLF
TRBV5-6,TRBJ1-1,NA,ASSYAGEAF
TRBV9,TRBJ2-1,TRBD2,ASSVGGLAGRVMEQF
TRBV19,TRBJ2-7,TRBD1,ASSRQGGEQY
TRBV5-6,TRBJ2-3,NA,ASSLSLDTQY
TRBV7-9,TRBJ2-7,TRBD1,ASSRLLGQALQY
TRBV7-7,TRBJ2-1,TRBD2,ASSPGLAAYNEQF
TRBV4-2,TRBJ1-2,TRBD1,ASSQGTRTGGSGYT
TRBV5-1,TRBJ1-2,NA,ASSVDNDYGYT
TRBV28,TRBJ2-7,NA,ASRLQGFSYEQY
TRBV7-9,TRBJ1-6,NA,ASSLQARRSPLH
TRBV12-1,TRBJ2-2,NA,ARPGLNTGELF
TRBV3-1/TRBV3-2,TRBJ1-4,TRBD1,ASSYNPGGNEKLF
TRBV9,TRBJ2-2,NA,ASSLSGGQEGGELF
TRBV12-3/TRBV12-4,TRBJ1-6,NA,ASSPRGIAPLH